This T cell receptor (beta chain) derives from a study of immune cell composition in non-small cell lung cancer. Measured with immunoSEQ multiplex PCR; TCRdb has only the in-frame clones, and not every one. The sample contains about 6,600 clones, about four fifths of which appear only once. Germline CDR1 is LNHDA and CDR2 is SQIVND (reference sequence). CDR3 size: 15 residues. The junction had 12 bases not matched to a gene; V was cut back by 4 bases and J by 10 bases. Normal lung was sampled as far from the tumour as possible, at least 3 cm. The sequence was collected from a human donor with non-small cell lung cancer. The V and J genes are TRBV19 and TRBJ2-1, with 8 bases aligning to TRBD2. What was sequenced was non-adjacent lung tissue. This CDR3 is CASSSRTSRYSEQFF. Here the CDR3 DNA reads TGTGCCAGTAGTAGTAGGACTAGCCGTTATTCAGAGCAGTTCTTC.